This T cell receptor beta chain was retrieved from a study of blood T cell repertoires in COVID-19. The data were produced by immunoSEQ multiplex PCR, yet TCRdb's version contains in-frame clones alone and is incomplete. The table lists around 170,000 clones, roughly 80% of them singletons, with about 1.5% in the top ten. CDR3 length: 15 residues. Per the germline V gene, CDR1 is MDHEN and CDR2 is SYDVKM. Trimming took 5 bases from V and 1 from J, leaving 14 bases between them. This sequence joins TRBV28 and TRBJ1-2; possible D gene TRBD1, 5 bases. Sequencing was performed on peripheral blood. This receptor was taken from a human donor in a cohort sampled during active COVID-19. CDR3 in amino acids: CASSPPQDYNYGYTF. As DNA, the CDR3 is TGTGCCAGCAGTCCACCACAGGATTATAACTATGGCTACACCTTC.